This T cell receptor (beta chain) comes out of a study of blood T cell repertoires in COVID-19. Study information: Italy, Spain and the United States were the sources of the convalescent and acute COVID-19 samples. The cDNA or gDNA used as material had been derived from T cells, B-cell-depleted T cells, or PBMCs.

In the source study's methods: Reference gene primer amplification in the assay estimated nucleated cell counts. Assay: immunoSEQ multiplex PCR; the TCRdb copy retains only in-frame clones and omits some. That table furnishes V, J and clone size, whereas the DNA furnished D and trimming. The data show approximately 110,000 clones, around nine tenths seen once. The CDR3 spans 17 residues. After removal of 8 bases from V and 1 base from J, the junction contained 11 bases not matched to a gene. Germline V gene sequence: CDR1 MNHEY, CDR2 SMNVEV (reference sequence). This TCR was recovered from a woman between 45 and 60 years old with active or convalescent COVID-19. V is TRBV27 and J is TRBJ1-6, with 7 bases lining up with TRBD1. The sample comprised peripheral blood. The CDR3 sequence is CASRSGDSLSYNSPLHF. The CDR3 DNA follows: TGTGCCAGCCGCTCAGGGGACAGCTTATCCTATAATTCACCCCTCCACTTT.